Listed below are T cell receptor beta chains from one sample, sequenced in a study of graft-versus-host responses after intestinal transplantation. These receptors have no identified antigens. TCRdb keeps only in-frame clones here, not all; method: immunoSEQ multiplex PCR. The sample carries tens of thousands of clones, about nine tenths recorded once. Sequencing was performed on unstimulated CD4+ T cells sorted from spleen or lymph node cells, taken before transplant. These receptors originate from a human donor who was the organ donor for an intestinal transplant. Both conserved end residues are part of each CDR3.

j_call v_call cdr3_aa
TRBJ2-7 TRBV6-6 CASSYGGRWNEQYF
TRBJ2-1 TRBV6-1 CASSEYNGGEQFF
TRBJ2-7 TRBV5-1 CASSTDGTASYEQYF
TRBJ2-2 TRBV10-1 CASSEFRGPGTGELFF
TRBJ2-1 TRBV6-4 CASSTRSVAGGPGEQFF
TRBJ1-1 TRBV29-1 CSVAWQGGMNTEAFF
TRBJ2-1 TRBV11-2 CASSARTGGFYNEQFF
TRBJ2-6 TRBV7-2 CASSLDGYSSGANVLTF
TRBJ2-1 TRBV28 CASTLTGLAGPEQFF
TRBJ1-2 TRBV6-1 CASRDTGYNYGYTF
TRBJ1-5 TRBV6-1 CASSEEGSVRQPQHF
TRBJ1-2 TRBV19 CASTDRGRENGYTF
TRBJ2-7 TRBV11-2 CASSSGLAGRGGSSYEQYF
TRBJ1-6 TRBV10-3 CAISEYRDGPLHF
TRBJ2-1 TRBV5-1 CASSSFTSSNEQFF
TRBJ2-2 TRBV6-1 CASSEAPGTTTGELFF
TRBJ2-7 TRBV28 CAGSPGHPSYEQYF
TRBJ2-1 TRBV28 CASSLSALSYNEQFF
TRBJ1-6 TRBV15 CATSRDRDISNSPLHF
TRBJ2-3 TRBV7-5 CARSLALSWQGIRADTQYF
TRBJ1-5 TRBV5-6 CASSLGPSRQPQHF
TRBJ2-2 TRBV7-2 CASSRGARPNTGELFF
TRBJ2-1 TRBV7-2 CASTRRLAATYNEQFF
TRBJ1-2 TRBV7-2 CASSLRFRASYGYTF
TRBJ1-1 TRBV27 CASRLSGGAENTEAFF
TRBJ1-1 TRBV7-2 CASSLVGEANTEAFF
TRBJ2-5 TRBV4-3 CASSQDSWTGGPQETQYF
TRBJ2-7 TRBV28 CASSLGREVEQYF
TRBJ1-1 TRBV20-1 CSAGGHTEAFF
TRBJ2-3 TRBV2 CASSDGTSGRTDTQYF
TRBJ2-3 TRBV7-2 CASSLVGGGGPPGWTQYF
TRBJ2-4 TRBV5-8 CASRSPGTNIQYF
TRBJ1-3 TRBV7-2 CASSLAPDRVFGNTIYF
TRBJ2-3 TRBV7-3 CASSLGTSGSRPDTQYF
TRBJ2-1 TRBV7-9 CASSLAYNEQFF
TRBJ2-1 TRBV5-4 CASSLTGTSNEQFF
TRBJ2-3 TRBV11-2 CASSLYREGDTQYF
TRBJ2-3 TRBV29-1 CSVGLADTQYF
TRBJ2-4 TRBV28 CASSLWTGAKNIQYF
TRBJ2-4 TRBV28 CASSLGGQGVFQYF
TRBJ1-4 TRBV28 CASSLGGFYEKLFF
TRBJ2-7 TRBV11-2 CASSWTGGYEQYF
TRBJ2-1 TRBV12-5 CASGLSREGLASNEQFF
TRBJ2-3 TRBV6-5 CASRPGTVTDTQYF
TRBJ2-7 TRBV14 CASSQGGYEQYF
TRBJ1-4 TRBV5-6 CASSFRRYSEKLFF
TRBJ1-4 TRBV6-1 CASSEQTTNEKLFF
TRBJ2-7 TRBV11-1 CASSRLEQYF
TRBJ2-5 TRBV7-2 CASSPAGVEETQYF
TRBJ1-4 TRBV11-2 CASSLRTGTQEKLFF
TRBJ2-3 TRBV7-2 CASSLAPGRDTQYF
TRBJ2-1 TRBV7-2 CASSLGLSGRAYNEQFF
TRBJ2-3 TRBV5-1 CASARGDTQYF
TRBJ2-1 TRBV5-1 CASSLVSSRVGEQFF
TRBJ2-5 TRBV15 CATSRGRRDETQYF